This TCR beta chain originates from a study of blood T cells in healthy people across ages. This clonotype has a handful of counts. Combining a sample-barcoded 5' primer with a J-beta primer mix, a second PCR ran for 7 to 11 cycles. TCRdb re-called the 5' RACE reads with MiXCR, one entry per CDR3 protein. The data contain 1.5 million or so distinct CDR3 sequences, 40% to 45% of them singletons. Germline CDR1 SGHTA, CDR2 FQGTGA. Trimming took off 0 bases at V and 5 bases at J, with 11 bases between the two ends. CDR3 length: 15 amino acids. Sequences were obtained from blood. The chain is built from TRBV7-3 and TRBJ2-1; possibly TRBD1 for D (6 bases). The sequence was obtained from a woman between 18 and 29 years old in good health. The CDR3 bases are TGTGCCAGCAGCTTAACTCATAACAGGGACAATGAGCAGTTCTTC. This translates into CASSLTHNRDNEQFF. The full variable domain, completed using reference TRBV7-3 and TRBJ2-1, is GAGVSQTPSNKVTEKGKYVELRCDPISGHTALYWYRQSLGQGPEFLIYFQGTGAADDSGLPNDRFFAVRPEGSVSTLKIQRTERGDSAVYLCASSLTHNRDNEQFFGPGTRLTVL.